This TCR beta chain derives from a study of T-cell reconstitution after alpha-beta-depleted transplantation in children. About this clonotype: Its antigen is as yet unknown.

Study-wide results and limits: Several hundred expanded graft clones reportedly were the source of alpha-beta T cells about two months after transplant.

This CDR3 is 12 amino acids long. In germline, CDR1 is SGHRS, CDR2 YFSETQ. Trimming pared 0 bases from V and 7 bases from J, leaving 7 bases between. Library preparation (for TCRbeta) was performed with unique molecular identifiers. TCRdb itself ran the PCR reads through MiXCR, one entry per CDR3 protein. The data hold about 580,000 distinct CDR3 sequences, with 25% to 30% observed a single time. Sequenced material: PBMCs, taken before TCRalphabeta/CD19-depleted stem cell transplant. The receptor's source is a boy younger than two with Wiskott-Aldrich syndrome, due to receive a stem cell transplant. The chain joins TRBV5-1 to TRBJ1-2, with D unresolved. The CDR3 sequence: CASSLGEAGYTF. CDR3 nucleotides: TGCGCCAGCAGCTTGGGGGAGGCTGGCTACACCTTC.